This T cell receptor beta chain was captured by sequencing in a study of blood T cell repertoires in COVID-19. V lost 2 bases, J lost 4 bases, and 15 bases lay in between. In germline, CDR1 is MDHEN, CDR2 SYDVKM. The CDR3 extends over 16 amino acids. Profiled with immunoSEQ multiplex PCR; TCRdb holds only in-frame clones, not every one. Found here are some 360,000 clones, around 87% of them singletons; the top ten hold under 3%. Sequencing was carried out using peripheral blood. The V and J genes are TRBV28 and TRBJ1-5, with TRBD1 as a possible D gene (5 bases). The TCR comes from a woman in her sixties or seventies with COVID-19, enrolled during active disease. The CDR3 region is CASSLGQGFGNQPQHF. CDR3 nucleotide sequence: TGTGCCAGCAGTTTAGGGCAGGGCTTTGGAAATCAGCCCCAGCATTTT.